These 27 T cell receptor beta chains originate from one sample sequenced in a study of blood T cells in healthy people across ages. A J-beta primer mix and a sample-barcoded 5' primer were used in a second PCR of roughly 7 to 12 cycles. MiXCR, applied by TCRdb to the 5' RACE reads, yields one record per CDR3 protein. The table has about 1,000,000 distinct CDR3 sequences, more than 35% seen once. Sequencing input: blood. The receptors were sampled from a woman aged 55-70 years in good health.

The table lists this clonotype with many counts. The chain combines TRBV11-3 with TRBJ2-3, with D hard to call. Trimming pared 4 bases from V and 6 bases from J, leaving 8 bases between. CDR3 length equals 12 residues. Per germline, CDR1 SGHNT and CDR2 YENEEA. The CDR3 here is CASSYMGDTQYF. The DNA of the CDR3 is TGTGCCAGCAGCTATATGGGCGATACGCAGTATTTT. The full variable domain, in which reference TRBV11-3 and TRBJ2-3 provide the parts outside the CDR3, is EAGVVQSPRYKIIEKKQPVAFWCNPISGHNTLYWYLQNLGQGPELLIRYENEEAVDDSQLPKDRFSAERLKGVDSTLKIQPAELGDSAVYLCASSYMGDTQYFGPGTRLTVL.

This clonotype appeared a few times. This chain joins TRBV6-6 and TRBJ2-7; perhaps TRBD1 as D (6 bases). Germline V CDR1 and CDR2: MNHNY, SVGAGI (reference sequence). Trimming removed 11 bases at V and 3 bases at J, with 17 bases between. This CDR3 spans 13 amino acids. As DNA, the CDR3 is TGTGCCGCCGCCCAACAGGGATACTACGAGCAGTACTTC. Translating it yields CAAAQQGYYEQYF.

The sample holds a few counts of this clonotype. The chain uses TRBV7-9 and TRBJ2-7, with 7 bases that match TRBD1. V dropped 5 bases and J dropped 6; count of bases not matched to a gene: 13. CDR3 length: 15 residues. The germline V gene has CDR1 SEHNR and CDR2 FQNEAQ (reference sequence). CDR3 in amino acids: CASSAPGTASREQYF. CDR3 DNA: TGTGCCAGCAGCGCCCCCGGGACAGCATCACGCGAGCAGTACTTC.

A single count supports this clonotype. The chain is built from TRBV14 and TRBJ2-5; perhaps TRBD2 as D (6 bases). CDR1 SGHDN and CDR2 FVKESK come from the germline V gene. Trimming cost V 2 bases and J 5 bases, with 24 bases left between them. The CDR3 covers 18 residues. CDR3 loop: CASSQRLLPGEVWETQYF. The CDR3 nucleotides read TGTGCCAGCAGCCAACGCCTTTTGCCGGGGGAGGTTTGGGAGACCCAGTACTTC.

This chain links TRBV5-1 with TRBJ2-3, with TRBD1 identical over 9 bases. V shed 0 bases and J 1 base; nucleotides not matched to a gene: 9. This CDR3 has 18 amino acids. The germline V gene has CDR1 SGHRS and CDR2 YFSETQ. CDR3 residues: CASSLVARQGGGTDTQYF. CDR3 DNA: TGCGCCAGCAGCTTGGTGGCCCGACAGGGGGGAGGCACAGATACGCAGTATTTT.

This clonotype appeared a few times. V gene TRBV27 combines with J gene TRBJ2-7; 9 nucleotides align to TRBD2. Per the germline V gene, CDR1 is MNHEY and CDR2 is SMNVEV (reference sequence). The CDR3 totals 15 residues. Germline trimming cut 2 bases from V and 2 bases from J; bases unmatched to any gene: 4. The CDR3 sequence: CASSLQAGGPYEQYF. CDR3 sequence (DNA): TGTGCCAGCAGTTTACAGGCGGGAGGGCCCTACGAGCAGTACTTC.

This chain links TRBV6-2 or TRBV6-3 with TRBJ2-4; no reliable D call. Germline V gene lookup returns CDR1 MNHEY and CDR2 SVGEGT. This CDR3 spans 13 amino acids. The V gene lost 6 bases and the J gene lost 2 bases, with 8 bases spanning the gap. This CDR3 reads CASRKTSKNIQYF. The CDR3 region has the DNA TGTGCCAGCAGGAAAACCTCCAAAAACATTCAGTACTTC.

The chain recombines TRBV29-1 with TRBJ2-3; perhaps TRBD1 as D (5 bases). The CDR3 runs 13 residues. Trimming shortened V by 3 bases and J by 2 bases, and 9 bases separated the two germline ends. Germline CDR1 is SQVTM and CDR2 is ANQGSEA. The DNA for the CDR3 is TGCAGCGTTGATCTGGGGCTCACAGATACGCAGTATTTT. Translation gives CSVDLGLTDTQYF.

This clonotype has just a few counts. This chain joins TRBV24-1 and TRBJ2-7, with 8 bases identical to TRBD1. There are 15 residues in the CDR3. Germline CDR1 reads KGHDR; CDR2 reads SFDVKD. V trimming: 2 bases; J trimming: 2 bases; junction bases outside the gene matches: 4. In DNA, the CDR3 is TGTGCCACCAGTGATTGGACAGGGAGTACCTACGAGCAGTACTTC. This encodes CATSDWTGSTYEQYF.

This clonotype was seen a few times. The chain recombines TRBV28 with TRBJ2-1; 12 bases fit TRBD2. The germline gives CDR1 MDHEN, CDR2 SYDVKM. The CDR3 extends over 16 amino acids. The V segment lost 4 bases and the J segment 3 bases; nucleotides outside the gene matches: 4. CDR3 residues: CASSSRTSGIYNEQFF. The CDR3 DNA reads TGTGCCAGCAGTTCGCGGACTAGCGGGATCTACAATGAGCAGTTCTTC.

This clonotype was detected many times. Germline is not matched at one junction end, which may reflect a read error. This chain joins TRBV5-1 and TRBJ2-1, with TRBD2 matching 7 bases. CDR1 SGHRS and CDR2 YFSETQ come from the germline V gene. CDR3 length equals 15 residues. The CDR3 sequence: CASSLSSGAYNEQFF. CDR3 sequence (DNA): TGTGCCAGCAGCTTATCAAGCGGGGCCTACAATGAGCAGTTCTTC.

This rearrangement joins TRBV2 to TRBJ2-5; 7 bases map to TRBD2. Germline CDR1 and CDR2: SNHLY and FYNNEI. The CDR3 covers 10 residues. The CDR3: CGRGEETQYF. CDR3 DNA: TGTGGCCGGGGGGAAGAGACCCAGTACTTC. The full variable domain, rest sourced from reference TRBV2 and TRBJ2-5, is EPEVTQTPSHQVTQMGQEVILRCVPISNHLYFYWYRQILGQKVEFLVSFYNNEISEKSEIFDDQFSVERPDGSNFTLKIRSTKLEDSAMYFCGRGEETQYFGPGTRLLVL.

On this clonotype: This may be a read error, as it is one base from a much larger clone. The chain carries TRBV10-3 and TRBJ2-6; TRBD1 is a possible D gene (6 bases). The length of the CDR3 is 19 residues. Germline CDR1 reads ENHRY; CDR2 reads SYGVKD. The V gene lost 3 bases and the J gene lost 3 bases, with 21 bases spanning the gap. The CDR3 sequence: CAISDTGGSGTRGANVLTF. The DNA for the CDR3 is TGTGCCATCAGTGATACTGGTGGATCAGGGACACGTGGGGCCAACGTCCTGACTTTC.

The chain carries TRBV20-1 and TRBJ2-1; 10 nucleotides line up with TRBD2. The V gene end was trimmed by 5 bases and the J gene end by 3 bases; junction bases not matched to a gene: 4. The CDR3 runs to 14 residues. Germline values: CDR1 DFQATT, CDR2 SNEGSKA (reference sequence). The CDR3: CSAAQREGYNEQFF. The CDR3 bases are TGCAGTGCTGCCCAGCGGGAGGGCTACAATGAGCAGTTCTTC.

The count of this clonotype is one. The J gene is TRBJ1-1, the V gene TRBV10-3; no reliable D call. Germline V gene data show CDR1 as ENHRY and CDR2 as SYGVKD. Trimming pared 6 bases from V and 0 bases from J, leaving 11 bases between. The CDR3 is 14 amino acids. CDR3 region: CAIRSDYMNTEAFF. CDR3 DNA sequence: TGTGCCATCAGAAGCGATTACATGAACACTGAAGCTTTCTTT.

This clonotype was detected ten times or more. The junction and the germline gene differ at one end; a read error may be behind it. The CDR3 sequence is CASSNTGELFF. The CDR3 DNA reads as TGTGCCAGCAGTAACACCGGGGAGCTGTTTTTT. J is TRBJ2-2 and V is TRBV10-2, with D unresolved. This CDR3 spans 11 amino acids. The germline V gene has CDR1 WSHSY and CDR2 SAAADI.

The genes are TRBV12-3 or TRBV12-4 and TRBJ1-2; D is undetermined. With 6 bases removed from V and 5 bases from J, the gap between germline ends came to 13 bases. There are 13 residues in the CDR3. The CDR3, as DNA: TGTGCCAGCAGACTCGGACGGTTTTATGGCTACACCTTC. Its translation is CASRLGRFYGYTF.

The rearrangement joins TRBV30 to TRBJ1-1; no clear D gene. The length of the CDR3 is 11 residues. The V and J ends lost 3 bases and 6 bases respectively, with 8 bases between them. Germline-derived CDR1 and CDR2 are GTSNPN and SVGIG (reference sequence). CDR3 sequence reads: CAWSILSEAFF. Written as DNA, the CDR3 is TGTGCCTGGAGCATCCTATCTGAAGCTTTCTTT. Full variable domain (remainder filled in from reference TRBV30 and TRBJ1-1): SQTIHQWPATLVQPVGSPLSLECTVEGTSNPNLYWYRQAAGRGLQLLFYSVGIGQISSEVPQNLSASRPQDRQFILSSKKLLLSDSGFYLCAWSILSEAFFGQGTRLTVV.

V usage is TRBV6-6 and J usage is TRBJ1-5, with D possibly being TRBD1 (6 bases). Germline CDR1 reads MNHNY; CDR2 reads SVGAGI (reference sequence). V was cut by 1 base and J by 4 bases, with 11 bases left in between. This CDR3 is 15 amino acids long. This chain's CDR3 is CASSYLDRVNQPQHF. The CDR3, as DNA: TGTGCCAGCAGTTACTTGGACAGAGTAAATCAGCCCCAGCATTTT.

This chain links TRBV20-1 with TRBJ2-1; 7 bases are a match to TRBD1. This CDR3 region has 13 residues. V lost 3 bases to trimming and J lost 7 bases; unmatched junction nucleotides: 6. Germline CDR1 reads DFQATT; CDR2 reads SNEGSKA (reference sequence). CDR3 amino acids: CSASLDRINEQFF. DNA for the CDR3: TGCAGTGCTAGCTTGGACAGGATAAATGAGCAGTTCTTC.

The V call is TRBV15, the J call TRBJ2-7, with 8 bases fitting TRBD1. J lost 2 bases, V lost 5 bases, and 5 bases had no gene match. CDR1 and CDR2 from the germline V gene are LNHNV and YYDKDF (reference sequence). The CDR3 extends over 14 amino acids. Here the CDR3 reads CATSRDRMAYEQYF. In nucleotides, the CDR3 is TGTGCCACCAGCCGGGACAGGATGGCCTACGAGCAGTACTTC.

Remarks on this clonotype: A read error may account for a junction end that differs from germline. This chain connects TRBV29-1 to TRBJ2-1; D possibly corresponds to TRBD2 (6 bases). The CDR3 is 13 amino acids. Germline assignment: CDR1 SQVTM and CDR2 ANQGSEA. Here the CDR3 reads CSVGTLSHNEQFF. In nucleotides, the CDR3 is TGCAGCGTGGGGACTCTCTCCCACAATGAGCAGTTCTTC.

This clonotype was seen a handful of times. This sequence joins TRBV14 and TRBJ2-5, with 7 bases identical to TRBD2. Germline CDR1 is SGHDN and CDR2 is FVKESK. J was trimmed by 5 bases and V by 4 bases; bases with no gene match: 10. CDR3 size: 15 residues. CDR3 residues: CASSRLREKWETQYF. For the CDR3, the DNA is TGTGCCAGCAGCCGACTGCGGGAGAAGTGGGAGACCCAGTACTTC.

The V and J genes are TRBV12-3 or TRBV12-4 and TRBJ2-1; the match to TRBD2 covers 8 bases. CDR3 length: 14 amino acids. V was pared by 4 bases and J by 15 bases, with 14 bases of the junction left unmatched. The CDR3 protein is CASSWSREAPEVFF. The CDR3 DNA is TGTGCCAGCAGTTGGTCGCGGGAGGCTCCAGAGGTGTTCTTC.

The chain recombines TRBV27 with TRBJ2-5; D remains unclear. The end of the DNA aligns better with TRBJ2-7, so the J call may be wrong. Germline V gene sequence: CDR1 MNHEY, CDR2 SMNVEV (reference sequence). This CDR3 has 12 amino acids. The CDR3 sequence: CASSTHKGEQYF. CDR3 DNA: TGTGCCAGCAGCACCCACAAGGGCGAGCAGTACTTC.

This clonotype came up a few times. The CDR3 DNA is TGTGCCAGCAGCACGGGACAGGGAGGAGAGCACGAGCAGTACTTC. Its translation: CASSTGQGGEHEQYF. J is TRBJ2-7 and V is TRBV21-1; the table's TRBD1 call for D was not verified on the DNA. TRBV21-1 is designated a pseudogene. This CDR3 has 15 amino acids.

This clonotype showed up just a few times. The rearrangement uses TRBV21-1 and TRBJ2-7; TRBD1 was called by the table and not checked on the DNA. TRBV21-1 is a pseudogene. This CDR3 contains 17 residues. DNA for the CDR3: TGTGCCAGCAGCAAAGGGCGACAGCCCTACTCTTTCTACGAGCAGTACTTC. It codes for CASSKGRQPYSFYEQYF.